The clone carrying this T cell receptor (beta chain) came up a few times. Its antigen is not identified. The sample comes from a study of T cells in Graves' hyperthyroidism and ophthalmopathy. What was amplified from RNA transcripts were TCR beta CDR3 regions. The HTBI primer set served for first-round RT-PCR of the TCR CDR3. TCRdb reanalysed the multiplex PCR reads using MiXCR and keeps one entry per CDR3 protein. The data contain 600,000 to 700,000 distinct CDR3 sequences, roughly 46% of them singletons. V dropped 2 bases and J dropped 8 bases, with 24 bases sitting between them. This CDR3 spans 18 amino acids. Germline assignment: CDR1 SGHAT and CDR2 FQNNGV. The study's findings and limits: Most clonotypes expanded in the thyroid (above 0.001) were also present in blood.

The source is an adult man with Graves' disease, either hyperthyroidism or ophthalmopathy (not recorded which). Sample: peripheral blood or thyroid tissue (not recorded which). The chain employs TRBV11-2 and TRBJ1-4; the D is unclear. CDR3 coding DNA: TGTGCCAGCAGCTTACAGGCCACGAATGTGGAGGTTGAGGAAAAACTGTTTTTT. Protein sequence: CASSLQATNVEVEEKLFF.